Listed here are 22 T cell receptor beta chains from one sample, sequenced in a study of blood T cell repertoires in COVID-19. Only in-frame clones appear in the TCRdb table, and some are missing; sequencing was by immunoSEQ multiplex PCR. The table records about 9,200 clones, roughly nine tenths of them present only once. Sequencing was carried out using peripheral blood. Source of these receptors: a man in his fifties or sixties with acute or convalescent COVID-19.

The chain links TRBV4-2 to TRBJ2-7, with 14 bases that match TRBD2. Per the germline V gene, CDR1 is LGHNA and CDR2 is YNFKEQ. The ends lost 0 bases at V and 2 bases at J; junction bases unmatched: 6. The CDR3 extends over 18 amino acids. Here the CDR3 reads CASSQEGTSGSSPYEQYF. In DNA, the CDR3 is TGTGCCAGCAGCCAAGAAGGGACTAGCGGGAGTTCCCCCTACGAGCAGTACTTC.

The chain couples TRBV19 to TRBJ1-5; D might be TRBD1 (5 bases). The CDR3 totals 15 residues. Trimming took 0 bases from V and 8 from J, leaving 14 bases between them. The germline V gene has CDR1 LNHDA and CDR2 SQIVND (reference sequence). CDR3 protein: CASSIDHEVGEPQHF. In DNA form, the CDR3 reads TGTGCCAGTAGTATAGATCACGAGGTAGGGGAGCCCCAGCATTTT.

V and J are TRBV2 and TRBJ2-1, with 9 bases lining up with TRBD2. Germline CDR1 reads SNHLY; CDR2 reads FYNNEI. This CDR3 is 15 amino acids long. The J segment lost 7 bases and the V segment lost 7 bases, leaving 11 bases of the junction unmatched. In DNA form, the CDR3 reads TGTGCCAGCAAAGGGCCTAGCGGGATATATAATGAGCAGTTCTTC. As protein: CASKGPSGIYNEQFF.

This chain uses TRBV10-3 with TRBJ1-2; D uncertain. There are 12 residues in the CDR3. Germline lookup yields CDR1 ENHRY and CDR2 SYGVKD. Trimming left V 5 bases short and J 0 bases short, with 4 bases between. DNA of the CDR3: TGTGCCATCAGTACACCTAACTATGGCTACACCTTC. Translation: CAISTPNYGYTF.

This chain connects TRBV4-1 to TRBJ2-3; D not resolved. Germline lookup yields CDR1 MGHRA and CDR2 YSYEKL. The CDR3 totals 15 residues. V was clipped by 0 bases and J by 5 bases, with 12 bases between them. In DNA, the CDR3 is TGCGCCAGCAGCCAAGAAGCGTCACTAATAGATACGCAGTATTTT. It codes for CASSQEASLIDTQYF.

The J gene is TRBJ1-2, the V gene TRBV12-3 or TRBV12-4; weak D call: TRBD1 (6 bases). There are 13 residues in the CDR3. The V end was cut by 5 bases, the J end by 7 bases, with 14 bases between. This chain's CDR3 is CASSAQGVRGYTF. The CDR3 DNA reads as TGTGCCAGCAGTGCACAGGGAGTCCGTGGCTACACCTTC.

The chain recombines TRBV6-1 with TRBJ2-7, with D perhaps TRBD1 (5 bases). The CDR3 sequence is 13 residues long. The V gene lost 1 base and the J gene lost 4 bases, with 8 bases spanning the gap. From germline, CDR1 is MNHNS and CDR2 SASEGT. CDR3 residues: CASSEGGKYEQYV. CDR3 DNA: TGTGCCAGCAGTGAAGGGGGCAAATACGAGCAGTACGTC.

The chain carries TRBV6-5 and TRBJ2-6, with a weak D call TRBD1 (5 bases). The CDR3 is 15 residues long. The germline V gene encodes CDR1 MNHEY and CDR2 SVGAGI. V shed 6 bases and J shed 0 bases, with 9 bases lying between them. The CDR3 sequence is CASRPQGSGANVLTF. The CDR3, as DNA: TGTGCCAGCAGACCCCAGGGCTCTGGGGCCAACGTCCTGACTTTC.

The chain links TRBV28 to TRBJ1-2; 7 bases map to TRBD1. CDR1 is MDHEN and CDR2 is SYDVKM in the germline V gene. This CDR3 spans 16 amino acids. The V segment lost 3 bases and the J segment 0 bases; nucleotides outside the gene matches: 7. The CDR3: CASSFPQGESNYGYTF. In nucleotides, the CDR3 is TGTGCCAGCAGTTTTCCGCAGGGGGAATCTAACTATGGCTACACCTTC.

The chain carries TRBV19 and TRBJ1-5; perhaps TRBD1 as D (5 bases). The germline V gene has CDR1 LNHDA and CDR2 SQIVND (reference sequence). The germline V and J ends were trimmed by 8 bases and 7 bases, with 15 bases remaining between them. This CDR3 is 13 amino acids long. CDR3: CASRDSGRQPQHF. Written as DNA, the CDR3 is TGTGCCAGTCGGGACTCCGGAAGGCAGCCCCAGCATTTT.

The V call is TRBV30, the J call TRBJ2-7, with D possibly TRBD1 on 5 matching bases. This CDR3 is 12 amino acids long. Trimming removed 0 bases at V and 10 bases at J, with 13 bases between. Germline CDR1 is GTSNPN and CDR2 is SVGIG (reference sequence). The CDR3 loop reads CAWSVGLGPQYF. In DNA form, the CDR3 reads TGTGCCTGGAGTGTAGGGCTGGGGCCTCAGTACTTC.

V and J are TRBV27 and TRBJ2-2; TRBD1 matches 8 bases. Germline CDR1 MNHEY, CDR2 SMNVEV (reference sequence). V was pared by 5 bases and J by 1 base, with 3 bases of the junction left unmatched. The CDR3 runs 15 residues. In DNA, the CDR3 is TGTGCCAGCAGTCCCGGGACAGGGAACACCGGGGAGCTGTTTTTT. It translates to CASSPGTGNTGELFF.

The V and J genes are TRBV5-1 and TRBJ1-4, with D perhaps TRBD1 (5 bases). The CDR3 sequence is 18 residues long. V dropped 2 bases and J dropped 3 bases, with 20 bases sitting between them. Germline V lookup: CDR1 SGHRS, CDR2 YFSETQ. CDR3 amino acids: CASSFGQLGGRANEKLFF. In DNA, the CDR3 is TGCGCCAGCAGCTTCGGACAACTGGGGGGTAGGGCTAATGAAAAACTGTTTTTT.

The gene calls are TRBV2 and TRBJ2-3, with unresolved D. CDR1 and CDR2 from the germline V gene are SNHLY and FYNNEI. Trimming left V 7 bases short and J 6 bases short, with 11 bases between. This CDR3 spans 12 amino acids. CDR3 region: CASTGPFDTQYF. For the CDR3, the DNA is TGTGCCAGCACTGGCCCCTTTGATACGCAGTATTTT.

The chain uses TRBV25-1 and TRBJ1-6, with 8 bases matching TRBD1. CDR1 is MGHDK and CDR2 is SYGVNS in the germline V gene. This CDR3 spans 15 amino acids. The V and J ends lost 2 bases and 8 bases, in that order; junction bases with no gene match: 5. As DNA, the CDR3 is TGTGCCAGCAGTGAAACCAGGGGGCGAGATTCACCCCTCCACTTT. It is translated as CASSETRGRDSPLHF.

To note about this clone: The junction does not match germline at one end; this may be a read error. The V gene is TRBV11-2, the J gene TRBJ2-3; TRBD2 matches 8 bases. The CDR3 totals 11 residues. Germline CDR1 SGHAT, CDR2 FQNNGV. The CDR3 here is CASSLGSGGDF. The CDR3 DNA follows: TGTGCCAGCAGCTTAGGATCGGGGGGGGACTTT.

The V call is TRBV14, the J call TRBJ1-1, with TRBD1 identical over 8 bases. V lost 4 bases to trimming and J lost 3 bases; unmatched junction nucleotides: 10. From germline, CDR1 is SGHDN and CDR2 FVKESK. This CDR3 is 16 amino acids long. CDR3 sequence reads: CASSLRGRGWDTEAFF. DNA for the CDR3: TGTGCCAGCAGCCTCAGGGGGCGCGGGTGGGACACTGAAGCTTTCTTT.

The chain employs TRBV4-1 and TRBJ1-3, with 7 bases identical to TRBD1. Losses at the gene ends were 0 bases for V and 0 bases for J; bases not matched to a gene: 11. Germline CDR1 and CDR2: MGHRA and YSYEKL. The CDR3 loop spans 19 amino acids. The CDR3 loop is CASSQEPLGQVNSGNTIYF. CDR3 DNA sequence: TGCGCCAGCAGCCAAGAACCCCTAGGACAGGTTAACTCTGGAAACACCATATATTTT.

The V gene is TRBV5-1, the J gene TRBJ1-4; D is undetermined. V was cut by 0 bases and J by 4 bases, with 10 bases left in between. The CDR3 has 15 amino acids. The germline CDR1 and CDR2 sequences are SGHRS and YFSETQ. CDR3 sequence (DNA): TGCGCCAGCAGCTTGGGGCTTCGGGGTAATGAAAAACTGTTTTTT. Protein product: CASSLGLRGNEKLFF.

V is TRBV28 and J is TRBJ1-5, with TRBD1 matching 7 bases. Germline V gives CDR1 MDHEN, CDR2 SYDVKM. The CDR3 extends over 15 amino acids. V shed 6 bases, J shed 5 bases, and the junction held 10 bases outside the gene matches. CDR3 nucleotide sequence: TGTGCCAGCAGGGGGCTGGGGCAGGGGGATCAGCCCCAGCATTTT. Its protein product is CASRGLGQGDQPQHF.

The rearrangement uses TRBV19 and TRBJ1-5, with D possibly being TRBD1 (6 bases). CDR3 length equals 15 residues. Between the trimmed V and J ends, which lost 1 base and 1 base, there was a span of 8 bases. Per the germline V gene, CDR1 is LNHDA and CDR2 is SQIVND (reference sequence). The CDR3 loop reads CASSIVGHSNQPQHF. The CDR3 nucleotides read TGTGCCAGTAGTATAGTGGGACACAGCAATCAGCCCCAGCATTTT.

V and J are TRBV28 and TRBJ1-2; D call uncertain. The germline V gene has CDR1 MDHEN and CDR2 SYDVKM. CDR3 length: 12 residues. Deletions cut 6 bases from V and 7 bases from J, with 12 bases between. CDR3 region: CASRPVARGYTF. CDR3 nucleotide sequence: TGTGCCAGCAGACCCGTGGCCCGTGGCTACACCTTC.